A single sample gave rise to the 28 T cell receptor beta chains below, sequenced in a study of blood T cell repertoires in COVID-19. Only in-frame clones appear in the TCRdb table, and some are missing; sequencing was by immunoSEQ multiplex PCR. The sample lists about 64,000 clones, just over 85% occurring once. The specimen was peripheral blood. The origin of the receptors is a woman in her fifties or sixties with COVID-19, enrolled during active disease.

This clone was counted only a few times. The V gene is TRBV7-9, the J gene TRBJ1-1; 7 bases align to TRBD1. Per the germline V gene, CDR1 is SEHNR and CDR2 is FQNEAQ (reference sequence). The ends lost 5 bases at V and 6 bases at J; junction bases unmatched: 9. The CDR3 is 14 amino acids. CDR3 DNA: TGTGCCAGCAGCGATATCGACAGGGCCGCTGAAGCTTTCTTT. The encoded protein is CASSDIDRAAEAFF.

The chain links TRBV5-6 to TRBJ2-7, with 15 positions matching TRBD2. The germline V gene has CDR1 SGHDT and CDR2 YYEEEE. CDR3 size: 17 residues. V trimming: 1 base; J trimming: 4 bases; junction bases outside the gene matches: 6. The CDR3 protein is CASSLRTSGRAIYEQYF. As DNA, the CDR3 is TGTGCCAGCAGCTTGCGGACTAGCGGGAGGGCCATTTACGAGCAGTACTTC.

The gene calls are TRBV30 and TRBJ2-1; no firm D call. Germline V gene data show CDR1 as GTSNPN and CDR2 as SVGIG (reference sequence). CDR3 length: 11 amino acids. V lost 0 bases and J lost 8, with 5 bases in between. This CDR3 is CAWSVWHEQFF. CDR3 in DNA: TGTGCCTGGAGTGTCTGGCATGAGCAGTTCTTC.

This chain connects TRBV5-6 to TRBJ2-1; 13 positions match TRBD2. The CDR3 consists of 16 residues. After removal of 3 bases from V and 1 base from J, the junction contained 1 base not matched to a gene. Germline CDR1 reads SGHDT; CDR2 reads YYEEEE. The CDR3 here is CASSSGLAGSYNEQFF. Here the CDR3 DNA reads TGTGCCAGCAGCTCGGGACTAGCGGGGTCCTACAATGAGCAGTTCTTC.

The chain carries TRBV4-2 and TRBJ2-5; D gene ambiguous. The germline V gene has CDR1 LGHNA and CDR2 YNFKEQ. V was shortened by 4 bases and J by 1 base, with 13 bases between the two germline ends. The CDR3 extends over 15 amino acids. The CDR3 sequence: CASSPLLEFQETQYF. The CDR3 nucleotides read TGTGCCAGCAGCCCCCTTTTGGAGTTCCAAGAGACCCAGTACTTC.

The J gene is TRBJ2-1, the V gene TRBV5-6, with D possibly matching TRBD1 (6 bases). CDR3 length equals 18 residues. CDR1 SGHDT and CDR2 YYEEEE come from the germline V gene. V shed 4 bases and J shed 8 bases, with 28 bases lying between them. Written as DNA, the CDR3 is TGTGCCAGCAGCCCAGACAACCTCCTCCGAACAGGGTTCCATGAGCAGTTCTTC. Its translation is CASSPDNLLRTGFHEQFF.

This sequence joins TRBV18 and TRBJ1-4, with D tentatively TRBD1 (6 bases). V lost 6 bases and J 7 bases, leaving 18 bases between the germline ends. The length of the CDR3 is 15 residues. The germline V gene has CDR1 KGHSH and CDR2 LQKENI. CDR3: CASSPTGSGAEKLFF. The CDR3 DNA reads as TGTGCCAGCTCGCCCACAGGGAGTGGAGCTGAAAAACTGTTTTTT.

The rearrangement uses TRBV10-1 and TRBJ2-1, with 9 nucleotides matching TRBD1. The CDR3 length is 19 residues. Losses at the gene ends were 0 bases for V and 3 bases for J; bases not matched to a gene: 12. The germline V gene has CDR1 WNHNN and CDR2 SYGVQD (reference sequence). CDR3 nucleotides: TGCGCCAGCAGTGAGTCTGGACAGGGGAGCACCCTTAGCTACAATGAGCAGTTCTTC. Translated: CASSESGQGSTLSYNEQFF.

V usage is TRBV10-1 and J usage is TRBJ2-3; a weak D match, TRBD2 (6 bases). The CDR3 runs to 14 residues. CDR1 and CDR2 (germline): WNHNN, SYGVQD (reference sequence). The V gene lost 0 bases and the J gene lost 4 bases, with 8 bases spanning the gap. The CDR3 reads CASSESAGSDTQYF. The DNA of the CDR3 is TGCGCCAGCAGTGAGTCGGCGGGATCAGATACGCAGTATTTT.

The chain links TRBV6-6 to TRBJ1-1; D is undetermined. The CDR3 is 16 amino acids. Germline loops: CDR1 MNHNY, CDR2 SVGAGI (reference sequence). Trimming removed 0 bases at V and 4 bases at J, with 15 bases between. The CDR3 region has the DNA TGTGCCAGCAGTTACTCGATGACGGTAGGCGGCACTGAAGCTTTCTTT. Translating gives CASSYSMTVGGTEAFF.

The rearrangement uses TRBV6-2 or TRBV6-3 and TRBJ2-1, with D possibly matching TRBD2 (5 bases). Trimming removed 2 bases from V and 12 bases from J, with 8 bases in between. This CDR3 has 11 amino acids. CDR1 and CDR2 (germline): MNHEY, SVGEGT. CDR3 loop: CASSYGGGQFF. The CDR3 DNA reads as TGTGCCAGCAGTTACGGAGGTGGGCAGTTCTTC.

The chain joins TRBV6-2 or TRBV6-3 to TRBJ2-7; tentative D call: TRBD2 (5 bases). V lost 3 bases, J lost 2 bases, and 14 bases lay in between. Germline CDR1 MNHEY, CDR2 SVGEGT. The CDR3 consists of 15 residues. Here the CDR3 DNA reads TGTGCCAGCAGTTATGGGAGATCGTCCGCCTACGAGCAGTACTTC. This sequence encodes CASSYGRSSAYEQYF.

This clone came up a few times. The J gene is TRBJ1-2, the V gene TRBV6-1; 9 bases align to TRBD1. This CDR3 region has 15 residues. Germline V gene lookup returns CDR1 MNHNS and CDR2 SASEGT. J was trimmed by 2 bases and V by 5 bases; bases with no gene match: 6. CDR3 bases: TGTGCCAGCAGTTTACGACAGGGGGTGAACTATGGCTACACCTTC. Translated: CASSLRQGVNYGYTF.

The chain joins TRBV7-8 to TRBJ2-7; 12 positions agree with TRBD2. CDR3 length: 16 amino acids. V shed 5 bases, J shed 0 bases, and the junction held 5 bases outside the gene matches. Germline V gene lookup returns CDR1 SGHVS and CDR2 FQNEAQ. The CDR3 reads CASSRTSGALSYEQYF. CDR3 coding DNA: TGTGCCAGCAGCCGGACTAGCGGGGCACTCTCCTACGAGCAGTACTTC.

J is TRBJ1-2 and V is TRBV7-9; TRBD1 might be the D (5 bases). Germline V lookup: CDR1 SEHNR, CDR2 FQNEAQ (reference sequence). With 1 base removed from V and 0 bases from J, the gap between germline ends came to 9 bases. The CDR3 sequence is 15 residues long. The CDR3 DNA reads as TGTGCCAGCAGCTTAGGCAGGGCGACTAACTATGGCTACACCTTC. Its translation: CASSLGRATNYGYTF.

This chain connects TRBV29-1 to TRBJ2-1; D ambiguous. Trimming cost V 7 bases and J 0 bases, with 13 bases left between them. The CDR3 sequence is 14 residues long. CDR1 and CDR2 (germline): SQVTM, ANQGSEA. The CDR3 nucleotides read TGCAGCGCCCTATTCGAGAGCTCCTACAATGAGCAGTTCTTC. This encodes CSALFESSYNEQFF.

The chain joins TRBV7-8 to TRBJ1-5, with D maybe TRBD1 (6 bases). Germline CDR1 is SGHVS and CDR2 is FQNEAQ. Trimming stripped 2 bases from V and 3 bases from J, with 8 bases between. The CDR3 totals 14 residues. In nucleotides, the CDR3 is TGTGCCAGCAGCTTAAGACAGGACAATCAGCCCCAGCATTTT. Its translation: CASSLRQDNQPQHF.

V gene TRBV9 combines with J gene TRBJ2-3; TRBD2 agrees at 8 bases. The CDR3 spans 16 residues. The germline CDR1 and CDR2 sequences are SGDLS and YYNGEE. V was clipped by 0 bases and J by 5 bases; unmatched bases: 8. The CDR3 here is CASSVGVSGEEDTQYF. CDR3 DNA: TGTGCCAGCAGCGTAGGGGTTAGCGGGGAGGAAGATACGCAGTATTTT. Full variable domain (rest looked up from reference TRBV9 and TRBJ2-3): DSGVTQTPKHLITATGQRVTLRCSPRSGDLSVYWYQQSLDQGLQFLIQYYNGEERAKGNILERFSAQQFPDLHSELNLSSLELGDSALYFCASSVGVSGEEDTQYFGPGTRLTVL.

The chain uses TRBV5-1 and TRBJ2-3; D is possibly TRBD1 (5 bases). From germline, CDR1 is SGHRS and CDR2 YFSETQ. Trimming took 7 bases from V and 1 from J, leaving 16 bases between them. The CDR3 covers 15 residues. The CDR3 is CASCQGDVGTDTQYF. For the CDR3, the DNA is TGCGCCAGCTGTCAGGGTGATGTTGGCACAGATACGCAGTATTTT. Complete variable domain (other parts from reference TRBV5-1 and TRBJ2-3): KAGVTQTPRYLIKTRGQQVTLSCSPISGHRSVSWYQQTPGQGLQFLFEYFSETQRNKGNFPGRFSGRQFSNSRSEMNVSTLELGDSALYLCASCQGDVGTDTQYFGPGTRLTVL.

CDR3 coding DNA: TGTGCCAGCAGGGGGGACAGGGAAAAACTGTTTTTT. It codes for CASRGDREKLFF. The genes are TRBV12-3 or TRBV12-4 and TRBJ1-4; 8 nucleotides line up with TRBD1. The CDR3 has 12 amino acids. The V and J ends lost 6 bases and 8 bases, in that order; junction bases with no gene match: 2.

The chain links TRBV28 to TRBJ1-4; 12 bases line up with TRBD1. Germline CDR1 is MDHEN and CDR2 is SYDVKM. V dropped 6 bases and J dropped 10; count of bases not matched to a gene: 9. The CDR3 length is 15 residues. CDR3: CASSLGGQGAGKLFF. The CDR3 bases are TGTGCCAGCAGCTTAGGGGGACAGGGGGCAGGAAAACTGTTTTTT.

V gene TRBV6-5 combines with J gene TRBJ2-5, with D perhaps matching TRBD2 (5 bases). V was cut by 0 bases and J by 2 bases, with 10 bases left in between. Germline values: CDR1 MNHEY, CDR2 SVGAGI. The CDR3 is 15 residues long. DNA of the CDR3: TGTGCCAGCAGTTACTCGTATACGGGACAAGAGACCCAGTACTTC. This codes for CASSYSYTGQETQYF.

The chain has TRBV11-2 and TRBJ1-1; TRBD1 might be the D (5 bases). This CDR3 is built from 12 residues. V dropped 1 base and J dropped 9 bases, with 9 bases sitting between them. Germline V gives CDR1 SGHAT, CDR2 FQNNGV. Here the CDR3 reads CASSLGQLKAFF. The CDR3 DNA follows: TGTGCCAGCAGCTTAGGACAGCTTAAAGCTTTCTTT.

This clone was recorded only once. The chain recombines TRBV14 with TRBJ2-1, with D possibly being TRBD1 (5 bases). CDR3 length equals 13 residues. CDR1 is SGHDN and CDR2 is FVKESK in the germline V gene. Trimming took off 0 bases at V and 12 bases at J, with 12 bases between the two ends. The CDR3 sequence is CASSQERAGRQFF. Written as DNA, the CDR3 is TGTGCCAGCAGCCAAGAACGGGCAGGGCGGCAGTTCTTC.

The gene calls are TRBV6-5 and TRBJ2-1; possibly TRBD2 for D (5 bases). V lost 7 bases to trimming and J lost 6 bases, with 16 bases between them. The CDR3 contains 14 residues. Germline V gene data show CDR1 as MNHEY and CDR2 as SVGAGI. The CDR3 region is CASTNAGLFNEQFF. In nucleotides, the CDR3 is TGTGCCAGCACCAACGCGGGCCTCTTCAATGAGCAGTTCTTC.

The gene calls are TRBV15 and TRBJ1-4; a possible D gene is TRBD1 (5 bases). This CDR3 is 15 amino acids long. V lost 7 bases and J 4 bases, leaving 16 bases between the germline ends. The germline V gene encodes CDR1 LNHNV and CDR2 YYDKDF (reference sequence). The CDR3 loop reads CATNPRRVGNEKLFF. For the CDR3, the DNA is TGTGCCACCAACCCCCGCAGGGTCGGTAATGAAAAACTGTTTTTT. The entire variable domain, with the rest obtained from reference TRBV15 and TRBJ1-4, is as follows: DAMVIQNPRYQVTQFGKPVTLSCSQTLNHNVMYWYQQKSSQAPKLLFHYYDKDFNNEADTPDNFQSRRPNTSFCFLDIRSPGLGDTAMYLCATNPRRVGNEKLFFGSGTQLSVL.

For this clone: Other DNA sequences of this sample code for an identical CDR3. The J gene is TRBJ1-2, the V gene TRBV7-2; 7 positions agree with TRBD1. Germline V gene lookup returns CDR1 SGHTA and CDR2 FQGNSA. The length of the CDR3 is 14 residues. V lost 1 base to trimming and J lost 5 bases; unmatched junction nucleotides: 4. The CDR3 DNA reads as TGTGCCAGCAGCTTAGGGACAGGTTCTTATGGCTACACCTTC. This translates into CASSLGTGSYGYTF.

The chain recombines TRBV7-2 with TRBJ2-2; D is ambiguous. The CDR3 spans 15 residues. Germline-derived CDR1 and CDR2 are SGHTA and FQGNSA. Trimming cost V 1 base and J 3 bases, with 9 bases left between them. CDR3 nucleotides: TGTGCCAGCAGCTTAGTTCCACAGCACACCGGGGAGCTGTTTTTT. Residues: CASSLVPQHTGELFF.